Given below is one T cell receptor (beta chain) in context. Its antigen is still unknown. Germline V gives CDR1 MGHRA, CDR2 YSYEKL. CDR3 length: 17 amino acids. Unmatched junction bases numbered 7, after V lost 4 bases and J lost 2 bases. The data are from a study of T-cell memory formation after mild COVID-19. Study-wide findings and caveats: Still unconfirmed is whether the second-wave clones peaking on day 37 recognized SARS-CoV-2.

Constant-segment primers served in 5'RACE that generated TCR alpha and TCR beta cDNA libraries bearing sample barcodes and UMIs. TCRdb reprocessed the 5' RACE reads via MiXCR and lists one record per CDR3 protein. The sample has 470,000 or so distinct CDR3 sequences, 20% seen once. Sequencing used PBMCs or a T cell subset sorted from them (not recorded which). This TCR was recovered from an adult woman who had mild COVID-19 (a few samples of this study predate the infection). Cell type and time point are not known. The chain is built from TRBV4-1 and TRBJ2-2; TRBD2 matches 10 bases. CDR3 in amino acids: CASSPGLAGVNTGELFF. Here the CDR3 DNA reads TGCGCCAGCAGCCCGGGCCTAGCGGGGGTCAACACCGGGGAGCTGTTTTTT.